This T cell receptor beta chain was sequenced for a study of beta chain features in type 1 diabetes. Overall study results and limits: When Type 1 diabetes patients were examined, their TCRB CDR3s proved moderately but significantly shorter in all four CD4+ subsets.

Sequencing targeted expressed TCRB transcripts, as all isolated RNA had been reverse transcribed. Assay used: immunoSEQ multiplex PCR; TCRdb lists only in-frame clones, some missing. The sample contains some 52,000 clones, 42% of which appear only once. Of note for this clone: Its matching antigen is unknown.

CDR1 and CDR2 (germline): SGHTA, FQGNSA. The CDR3 totals 15 residues. V shed 2 bases, J shed 0 bases, and the junction held 3 bases outside the gene matches. The chain links TRBV7-2 to TRBJ1-1, with TRBD1 matching 7 bases. The TCR was taken from a man younger than 45 with type 1 diabetes. Material: Tregs from blood. CDR3 residues: CASSLNRGLNTEAFF. The CDR3 DNA follows: TGTGCCAGCAGCTTAAACAGGGGCTTGAACACTGAAGCTTTCTTT.